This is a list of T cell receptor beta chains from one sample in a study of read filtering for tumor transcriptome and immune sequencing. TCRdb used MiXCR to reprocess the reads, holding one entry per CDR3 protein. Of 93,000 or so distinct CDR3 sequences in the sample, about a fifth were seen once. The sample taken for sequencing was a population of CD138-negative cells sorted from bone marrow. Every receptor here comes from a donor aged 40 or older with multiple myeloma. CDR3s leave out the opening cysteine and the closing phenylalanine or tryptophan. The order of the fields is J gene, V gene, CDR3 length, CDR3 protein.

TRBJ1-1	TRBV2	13	ASTPKAVKVGEAF
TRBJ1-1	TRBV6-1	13	ASSAPTGLSSEAF
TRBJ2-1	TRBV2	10	ASSGLDNEQF
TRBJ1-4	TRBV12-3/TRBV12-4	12	VSSPGQGNEKLF
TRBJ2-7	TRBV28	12	ASRYVIGGYEQY
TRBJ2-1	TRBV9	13	ASSPTRVTYNEQF
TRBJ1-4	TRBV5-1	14	ASSPSPGGDSEKLF
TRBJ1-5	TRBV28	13	ASRPLASSNQPQH
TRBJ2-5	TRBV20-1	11	SVGAGGGETQY
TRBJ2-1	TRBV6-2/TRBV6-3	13	ASSLRTPKGNEQF
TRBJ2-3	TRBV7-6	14	ASSPRRGNRTDTQY
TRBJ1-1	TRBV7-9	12	ASSLVGVNTEAF
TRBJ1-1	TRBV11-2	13	ASSPPPRGLTEAF
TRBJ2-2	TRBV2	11	ASSERGYGELF
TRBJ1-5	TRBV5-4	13	ASSRGRLRNQPQH
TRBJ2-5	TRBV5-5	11	ASSTDRGETQY
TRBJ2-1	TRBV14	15	ASSQDQTANSYNEQF
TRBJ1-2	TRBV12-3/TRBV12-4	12	ASSSDGFNYGYT
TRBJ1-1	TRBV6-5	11	ASTNTRRSKAS
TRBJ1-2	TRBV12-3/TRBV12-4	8	ASTLYGYT
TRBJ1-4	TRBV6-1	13	ASSGLVAGVEKLF
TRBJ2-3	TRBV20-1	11	STRFPGPDTQY
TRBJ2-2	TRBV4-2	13	ASSQEAWETGELF
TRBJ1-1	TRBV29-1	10	SASDRYAEAF
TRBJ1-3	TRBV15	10	ATSRRQGPIY
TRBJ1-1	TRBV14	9	ASSLGEGAF
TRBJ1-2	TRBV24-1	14	ATSDWRTEGIYGYT
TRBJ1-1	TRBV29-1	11	RVGFWDNTEAF
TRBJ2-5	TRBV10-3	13	AIGNTGGAKETQY
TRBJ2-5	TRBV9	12	ASSVGTVQETQY
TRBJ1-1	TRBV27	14	ASSLRTGGPNTEAF
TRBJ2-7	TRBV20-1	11	SARGVYVSEQY
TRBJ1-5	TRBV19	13	ASSIGHWSDQPQH
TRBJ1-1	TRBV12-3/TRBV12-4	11	ASRSTAHTEAF
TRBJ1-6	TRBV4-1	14	ASSPTPGQTGSPLH
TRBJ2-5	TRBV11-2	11	ASSLTVKETQY
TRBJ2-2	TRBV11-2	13	ASSRTASNTGELF